The clone carrying this T cell receptor beta chain rates as medium-sized. Its cognate antigen is unknown. Investigators took adjacent lung free of atypia at least 2 cm from the tumor margin. This sample was taken from a study of T cells in localized non-small cell lung cancer. V dropped 4 bases and J dropped 1 base, with 16 bases sitting between them. The germline V gene has CDR1 SGHNT and CDR2 YENEEA. This CDR3 has 16 amino acids. Regarding the study as a whole: Within adjacent lung there appeared a median approximately 60 of the top 100 tumor clones. The highest T cell clonality was in uninvolved adjacent lung, above tumor. Heterogeneity cannot be ruled out, as sequencing used one tumor region only.

Profiled with immunoSEQ multiplex PCR; TCRdb holds only in-frame clones, not every one. Of around 1,700 clones listed, about 22% are singletons. The chain combines TRBV11-3 with TRBJ2-5, with D possibly matching TRBD2 (5 bases). This TCR was recovered from an older male donor with stage III squamous cell lung carcinoma. Material: normal lung tissue next to the tumor, obtained before any cancer treatment. The CDR3 protein is CASSYHPGSGQETQYF. The DNA of the CDR3 is TGTGCCAGCAGCTACCACCCGGGGAGCGGCCAAGAGACCCAGTACTTC. Full variable domain (rest looked up from reference TRBV11-3 and TRBJ2-5): EAGVVQSPRYKIIEKKQPVAFWCNPISGHNTLYWYLQNLGQGPELLIRYENEEAVDDSQLPKDRFSAERLKGVDSTLKIQPAELGDSAVYLCASSYHPGSGQETQYFGPGTRLLVL.